This T cell receptor beta chain originates from a study of cytomegalovirus exposure and HLA in healthy donors. In the PCR, 60 Vbeta and 13 Jbeta primers were used. Authors' processing steps: Later work found 65 million to 85 million unique TCR beta chains, with 9.5 million to 14 million shared. The assay was immunoSEQ multiplex PCR, and TCRdb's table has in-frame clones only and misses some. V and J calls and clone size follow that table, whereas D and trimming were derived from the DNA. The repertoire holds 200,000 to 300,000 clones, approximately 84% seen once, with approximately 2% in the top ten. Germline values: CDR1 LNHDA, CDR2 SQIVND (reference sequence). V lost 0 bases and J lost 2, with 14 bases in between. This CDR3 has 16 residues.

This TCR came from a woman aged 40-49 years in good health and CMV-seropositive. The sample was PBMCs. V usage is TRBV19 and J usage is TRBJ2-7; D is possibly TRBD1 (7 bases). CDR3 in DNA: TGTGCCAGTAGTATAGAAGGAGGGGGCCCCACCTACGAGCAGTACTTC. Its translation is CASSIEGGGPTYEQYF.